Following are 10 T cell receptor beta chains from one sample sequenced in a study of cytomegalovirus exposure and HLA in healthy donors. PCR primers comprised 60 Vbeta and 13 Jbeta primers. Produced via immunoSEQ multiplex PCR; TCRdb's table is partial and in-frame only. The sample consists of roughly 120,000 clones, about 80% of them appearing once. Material: PBMCs. The receptors here all came from a man in his fifties in good health and CMV-seropositive.

This clone was observed a few times. The junction differs from germline at one of its ends, possibly a read error. The chain uses TRBV7-7 and TRBJ2-7; D is uncertain. The CDR3 spans 12 residues. Germline V gene data show CDR1 as SSHAT and CDR2 as FNYEAQ (reference sequence). DNA of the CDR3: TGTGCTAGCAGCTTAGCACGGTACGAGCAGTACTTC. It yields the protein CASSLARYEQYF.

The chain couples TRBV7-2 to TRBJ1-2; no definite D call. V lost 5 bases to trimming and J lost 5 bases, with 6 bases between them. Germline CDR1 reads SGHTA; CDR2 reads FQGNSA. The CDR3 length is 11 residues. CDR3 region: CASSRGYGYTF. The CDR3 DNA follows: TGTGCCAGCAGCCGGGGTTATGGCTACACCTTC.

This clone appeared once. The CDR3 region is CASSQGLSGNTIYF. CDR3 DNA: TGTGCCAGCAGCCAGGGGCTCTCTGGAAACACCATATATTTT. The chain employs TRBV14 and TRBJ1-3, with a possible D match to TRBD1 (5 bases). This CDR3 spans 14 amino acids. The V and J ends lost 3 bases and 0 bases respectively, with 6 bases between them. CDR1 and CDR2 from the germline V gene are SGHDN and FVKESK.

The chain is built from TRBV7-8 and TRBJ2-7; 7 bases align to TRBD2. V lost 1 base and J lost 4; bases outside the gene matches: 19. The CDR3 spans 19 residues. Germline lookup yields CDR1 SGHVS and CDR2 FQNEAQ. The CDR3 region is CASSLVGFGTLPGGYEQYF. The DNA for the CDR3 is TGTGCCAGCAGCTTAGTCGGTTTCGGTACCCTGCCGGGGGGATACGAGCAGTACTTC.

J is TRBJ2-3 and V is TRBV5-5, with 11 bases identical to TRBD1. The germline V gene encodes CDR1 SGHKS and CDR2 YYEKEE (reference sequence). The CDR3 contains 15 residues. V lost 3 bases to trimming and J lost 6 bases; unmatched junction nucleotides: 6. CDR3 residues: CASSSLGQGADTQYF. For the CDR3, the DNA is TGTGCCAGCAGCTCACTTGGACAGGGGGCGGATACGCAGTATTTT.

This clone was seen only once. The rearrangement links TRBV10-1 to TRBJ1-1, with D unclear. Germline V gene sequence: CDR1 WNHNN, CDR2 SYGVQD (reference sequence). The CDR3 contains 13 residues. The V gene lost 4 bases and the J gene lost 3 bases, with 9 bases spanning the gap. CDR3 protein: CASSGGWDTEAFF. In DNA form, the CDR3 reads TGCGCCAGCAGTGGAGGGTGGGACACTGAAGCTTTCTTT.

CDR3 in amino acids: CASQGRNSPLHF. The CDR3 nucleotides read TGTGCCAGCCAGGGAAGGAATTCACCCCTCCACTTT. V gene TRBV27 combines with J gene TRBJ1-6, with D possibly TRBD1 on 5 matching bases. V was cut by 8 bases and J by 7 bases, with 9 bases left in between. Germline CDR1 is MNHEY and CDR2 is SMNVEV (reference sequence). This CDR3 comprises 12 residues.

The CDR3 nucleotides are TGTGCCAGCAGTACCCCGGTCAACTCTGGAAACACCATATATTTT. Amino acids: CASSTPVNSGNTIYF. The chain uses TRBV28 and TRBJ1-3, with D hard to call. V was clipped by 5 bases and J by 0 bases, with 11 bases between them. Germline CDR1 and CDR2: MDHEN and SYDVKM. The CDR3 spans 15 residues.

This sequence joins TRBV18 and TRBJ2-5, with 9 bases aligning to TRBD2. The V and J ends lost 3 bases and 2 bases, in that order; junction bases with no gene match: 4. This CDR3 spans 15 amino acids. The germline V gene has CDR1 KGHSH and CDR2 LQKENI. The CDR3 sequence is CASSPAGGPQETQYF. The DNA of the CDR3 is TGTGCCAGCTCACCTGCGGGAGGGCCTCAAGAGACCCAGTACTTC.

This sequence joins TRBV25-1 and TRBJ2-3; 12 bases line up with TRBD2. Trimming took 6 bases from V and 5 from J; bases not matched to a gene: 0. Germline assignment: CDR1 MGHDK and CDR2 SYGVNS. The CDR3 spans 13 residues. DNA of the CDR3: TGTGCCAGCAGACTAGCGGGAGGAGATACGCAGTATTTT. It is translated as CASRLAGGDTQYF.